This entry features one TCR beta chain sequence. What it binds is not known. The sample originates from a study of identical twins. The study, taken as a whole, reports: High-abundance cord blood beta clonotypes had fewer insertions; memory repertoires showed none.

The CDR3 covers 15 residues. The V gene's germline CDR1 is MNHEY and CDR2 SMNVEV (reference sequence). V lost 5 bases and J lost 4; bases outside the gene matches: 10. MiXCR was run by TCRdb on the 5' RACE reads, yielding one entry per CDR3 protein. The sample has about 490,000 distinct CDR3 sequences; 15% are singletons. These data were also filed under a second study, of yellow fever vaccine responses in identical twins.

Material: CD4+ T cells sorted from blood. The TCR was taken from a woman aged 18-35 years in good health. The chain links TRBV27 to TRBJ2-7, with 8 bases identical to TRBD2. CDR3 sequence: CASSPGGGLPYEQYF. The CDR3 bases are TGTGCCAGCAGTCCCGGGGGGGGGCTCCCATACGAGCAGTACTTC.